This T cell receptor beta chain comes out of a study of T cell responses to AZD1222 COVID-19 vaccine. Findings and limits, study-wide: Spike as a whole was targeted by vaccine-associated CD4 TCRs, dominant at 160-218 and 743-854. Donors were largely white British and mainly female; clonal diversity was possibly underestimated.

Note on this clone: Its antigen is not known.

Clones were read by immunoSEQ multiplex PCR, and TCRdb kept only the in-frame ones, dropping some. The repertoire holds about 93,000 clones, with 86% as singletons. Sequencing was performed on peripheral blood, taken on day 0 of AZD1222 vaccination. The sequence derives from an adult in good health.

This CDR3 is CASSLTAMNTEAFF. The CDR3, as DNA: TGTGCCAGCAGCTTAACGGCAATGAACACTGAAGCTTTCTTT. The chain employs TRBV7-9 and TRBJ1-1, with no clear D. Germline-derived CDR1 and CDR2 are SEHNR and FQNEAQ (reference sequence). Trimming cost V 2 bases and J 0 bases, with 7 bases left between them. The CDR3 length is 14 residues.